A selection of T cell receptor beta chains follows, all from one sample in a study of high-grade serous ovarian cancer treatment subgroups. Here immunoSEQ multiplex PCR was the method, and the copy in TCRdb shows in-frame clones only, minus some. Among 4,500 or so clones listed, roughly 80% were seen once. Specimen: tumor tissue. These TCRs come from a human donor with high-grade serous ovarian cancer. Both conserved end residues are part of each CDR3. Each record gives: CDR3 protein, CDR3 DNA, J gene, D gene, V gene, clone size. A D gene is named only where the DNA matches it firmly. Not all rows give a size; the values are once, few, many and, for expanded clones, a class.

CDR3: CASSLQGGTEAFF; DNA: TGCGCCAGCAGCTTGCAGGGAGGGACTGAAGCTTTCTTT; J: TRBJ1-1; D: .; V: TRBV5-1; size: few
CDR3: CSARGEEAFF; DNA: TGCAGTGCTAGGGGGGAAGAAGCTTTCTTT; J: TRBJ1-1; D: .; V: TRBV20-1; size: large
CDR3: CASSFGPGSNQPQHF; DNA: TGTGCCAGCAGCTTTGGGCCAGGGTCTAATCAGCCCCAGCATTTT; J: TRBJ1-5; D: .; V: TRBV7-6; size: .
CDR3: CASKREDSMNTEAFF; DNA: TGTGCCAGCAAAAGGGAAGACAGCATGAACACTGAAGCTTTCTTT; J: TRBJ1-1; D: .; V: TRBV6-4; size: .
CDR3: CASSSSVVYEQYF; DNA: TGTGCCAGCAGTTCTAGCGTCGTCTACGAGCAGTACTTC; J: TRBJ2-7; D: .; V: TRBV6-1; size: .
CDR3: CASRRDSGGTTQYF; DNA: TGTGCCAGCAGGAGAGATAGCGGGGGGACGACCCAGTACTTC; J: TRBJ2-5; D: TRBD2; V: TRBV7-6; size: .
CDR3: CASSGWASGRETQYF; DNA: TGTGCCAGCAGCGGGTGGGCTAGCGGGAGAGAGACCCAGTACTTC; J: TRBJ2-5; D: TRBD2; V: TRBV9; size: .
CDR3: CASTMTGTEQFF; DNA: TGTGCCAGTACTATGACCGGGACGGAGCAGTTCTTC; J: TRBJ2-1; D: .; V: TRBV27; size: .
CDR3: CASSFDRGAEAFF; DNA: TGTGCCAGCAGTTTTGACAGGGGCGCTGAAGCTTTCTTT; J: TRBJ1-1; D: TRBD1; V: TRBV6-5; size: .
CDR3: CASKGTGETGELFF; DNA: TGCGCCAGCAAAGGAACAGGGGAAACCGGGGAGCTGTTTTTT; J: TRBJ2-2; D: TRBD1; V: TRBV5-1; size: few
CDR3: CASSLASSRTGELFF; DNA: TGTGCCAGCAGCTTGGCGTCTAGCCGCACCGGGGAGCTGTTTTTT; J: TRBJ2-2; D: .; V: TRBV5-4; size: .
CDR3: CASRAIRSSYEQYF; DNA: TGTGCCAGCAGGGCTATCAGGAGCTCCTACGAGCAGTACTTC; J: TRBJ2-7; D: .; V: TRBV2; size: .
CDR3: CASSIGQAHGYTF; DNA: TGTGCCAGTAGTATAGGGCAGGCTCATGGCTACACCTTC; J: TRBJ1-2; D: .; V: TRBV19; size: few
CDR3: CASRGHKPTDTQYF; DNA: TGTGCCAGCCGTGGTCACAAGCCCACAGATACGCAGTATTTT; J: TRBJ2-3; D: .; V: TRBV7-9; size: medium-sized
CDR3: CASSPTGTSGPNEQFF; DNA: TGTGCCAGCTCACCAACCGGGACTAGCGGGCCCAATGAGCAGTTCTTC; J: TRBJ2-1; D: TRBD2; V: TRBV18; size: .
CDR3: CASSPGQGAGEQYF; DNA: TGTGCCAGCAGTCCTGGACAGGGGGCGGGAGAGCAGTACTTC; J: TRBJ2-7; D: TRBD1; V: TRBV2; size: .
CDR3: CASSSGTGLSYEQYF; DNA: TGCGCCAGCAGCTCCGGGACAGGACTCTCCTACGAGCAGTACTTC; J: TRBJ2-7; D: TRBD1; V: TRBV5-1; size: .
CDR3: CALEAGRIYNEQFF; DNA: TGTGCCCTTGAGGCGGGTAGGATCTACAATGAGCAGTTCTTC; J: TRBJ2-1; D: .; V: TRBV2; size: .
CDR3: CAWSVWTGKNTEAFF; DNA: TGTGCCTGGAGTGTATGGACAGGGAAGAACACTGAAGCTTTCTTT; J: TRBJ1-1; D: TRBD1; V: TRBV30; size: .
CDR3: CASSQDWSGANVLTF; DNA: TGTGCCAGCAGCCAAGATTGGTCTGGGGCCAACGTCCTGACTTTC; J: TRBJ2-6; D: .; V: TRBV14; size: .
CDR3: CASSSLNRYTGELFF; DNA: TGTGCCAGCAGCTCACTAAACCGGTACACCGGGGAGCTGTTTTTT; J: TRBJ2-2; D: .; V: TRBV7-2; size: .
CDR3: CSVEQDAYNEQFF; DNA: TGCAGCGTTGAACAGGACGCCTACAATGAGCAGTTCTTC; J: TRBJ2-1; D: .; V: TRBV29-1; size: once
CDR3: CASSFTGAGELFF; DNA: TGTGCCAGCTCTTTTACGGGGGCCGGGGAGCTGTTTTTT; J: TRBJ2-2; D: .; V: TRBV27; size: .
CDR3: CASSWDRNQPQHF; DNA: TGTGCCAGCAGTTGGGACAGGAATCAGCCCCAGCATTTT; J: TRBJ1-5; D: TRBD1; V: TRBV2; size: few
CDR3: CASSVELNTEAFF; DNA: TGTGCCAGCAGTGTTGAGCTGAACACTGAAGCTTTCTTT; J: TRBJ1-1; D: .; V: TRBV2; size: .
CDR3: CASSATSGSSWETQYF; DNA: TGTGCCAGCAGCGCGACTAGCGGGAGCTCATGGGAGACCCAGTACTTC; J: TRBJ2-5; D: TRBD2; V: TRBV9; size: .
CDR3: CASSYQQRNTEAFF; DNA: TGTGCCAGCAGTTACCAACAGCGGAACACTGAAGCTTTCTTT; J: TRBJ1-1; D: .; V: TRBV6-6; size: .
CDR3: CASSQVDLEGYNEQFF; DNA: TGTGCCAGCAGCCAAGTAGACCTAGAAGGCTACAATGAGCAGTTCTTC; J: TRBJ2-1; D: .; V: TRBV4-2; size: .
CDR3: CASSQALGVETQYF; DNA: TGCGCCAGCAGCCAAGCACTGGGCGTGGAGACCCAGTACTTC; J: TRBJ2-5; D: .; V: TRBV4-1; size: .
CDR3: CASSLKWGMSTGELFF; DNA: TGTGCCAGCAGCTTAAAATGGGGTATGAGTACCGGGGAGCTGTTTTTT; J: TRBJ2-2; D: .; V: TRBV7-2; size: once
CDR3: CASSYGGTPYQETQYF; DNA: TGCGCCAGCAGCTATGGGGGGACTCCTTACCAAGAGACCCAGTACTTC; J: TRBJ2-5; D: .; V: TRBV5-1; size: .
CDR3: CASSQGTGSVGYEQYF; DNA: TGCGCCAGCAGCCAAGGGACAGGGTCGGTGGGCTACGAGCAGTACTTC; J: TRBJ2-7; D: TRBD1; V: TRBV4-1; size: .
CDR3: CASSQDRGTQYF; DNA: TGTGCCAGCAGCCAGGACAGGGGGACCCAGTACTTC; J: TRBJ2-5; D: TRBD1; V: TRBV25-1; size: .
CDR3: CASHARAGGGYTF; DNA: TGTGCCAGTCACGCACGGGCCGGGGGGGGCTACACCTTC; J: TRBJ1-2; D: .; V: TRBV5-6; size: .
CDR3: CASSLGLADIYTEQFF; DNA: TGTGCCAGCAGCTTAGGACTAGCGGATATCTACACTGAGCAGTTCTTC; J: TRBJ2-1; D: TRBD2; V: TRBV5-4; size: .
CDR3: CASNQGSPTNYGYTF; DNA: TGTGCCAGTAATCAGGGCTCCCCCACTAACTATGGCTACACCTTC; J: TRBJ1-2; D: .; V: TRBV19; size: .
CDR3: CASSPATGASYQPQHF; DNA: TGTGCCAGCAGCCCCGCTACAGGGGCTAGTTATCAGCCCCAGCATTTT; J: TRBJ1-5; D: TRBD1; V: TRBV27; size: .
CDR3: CASSRGQGIYQPQHF; DNA: TGTGCCAGCAGCCGGGGACAGGGGATCTATCAGCCCCAGCATTTT; J: TRBJ1-5; D: TRBD1; V: TRBV7-2; size: .
CDR3: CSGAPGTGDNEQFF; DNA: TGCAGCGGGGCCCCCGGGACAGGGGACAATGAGCAGTTCTTC; J: TRBJ2-1; D: TRBD1; V: TRBV29-1; size: .
CDR3: CSVWTVNTEAFF; DNA: TGCAGCGTGTGGACGGTGAACACTGAAGCTTTCTTT; J: TRBJ1-1; D: .; V: TRBV29-1; size: few
CDR3: CASSPVAGGPGNEQFF; DNA: TGTGCCAGCAGCCCAGTAGCGGGAGGGCCAGGAAATGAGCAGTTCTTC; J: TRBJ2-1; D: TRBD2; V: TRBV14; size: .
CDR3: CASSPRGRGNQPQHF; DNA: TGTGCCAGCAGTCCGAGGGGGCGCGGAAATCAGCCCCAGCATTTT; J: TRBJ1-5; D: TRBD1; V: TRBV28; size: few
CDR3: CASSLQGGGYEQYF; DNA: TGTGCCAGCTCGCTACAGGGGGGCGGCTACGAGCAGTACTTC; J: TRBJ2-7; D: TRBD1; V: TRBV18; size: .
CDR3: CAIYDRIYTGELFF; DNA: TGTGCCATTTACGACAGGATCTACACCGGGGAGCTGTTTTTT; J: TRBJ2-2; D: .; V: TRBV10-3; size: few
CDR3: CASSSNRPGQGRTEAFF; DNA: TGTGCCAGCAGCTCTAATAGACCGGGACAGGGAAGAACTGAAGCTTTCTTT; J: TRBJ1-1; D: TRBD1; V: TRBV11-3; size: .
CDR3: CSAEPLADFSSYNEQFF; DNA: TGCAGCGCCGAGCCGCTAGCGGACTTTAGCTCCTACAATGAGCAGTTCTTC; J: TRBJ2-1; D: TRBD2; V: TRBV29-1; size: .